One sample yielded the 4 T cell receptor beta chains listed below, sequenced in a study of blood T cell repertoires in COVID-19. The assay was immunoSEQ multiplex PCR, and TCRdb's table has in-frame clones only and misses some. The sample shows about 69,000 clones, approximately 83% of them seen only once. Sequenced: peripheral blood. These receptors all come from a man aged 40-49 years with COVID-19, enrolled during active disease.

The chain couples TRBV5-4 to TRBJ1-2; D perhaps matches TRBD1 (6 bases). The CDR3 runs to 14 residues. CDR1 and CDR2 (germline): SGHNT, YYREEE (reference sequence). V was clipped by 4 bases and J by 0 bases, with 10 bases between them. Here the CDR3 DNA reads TGTGCCAGCAGCAGGGGGGGGGCTAACTATGGCTACACCTTC. This translates into CASSRGGANYGYTF.

CDR3 region: CASSQDYEGDGYTF. For the CDR3, the DNA is TGTGCCAGCAGCCAAGATTATGAAGGGGATGGCTACACCTTC. The chain couples TRBV3-1 (or the pseudogene TRBV3-2) to TRBJ1-2; a possible D gene is TRBD1 (5 bases). The germline V gene has CDR1 LGHDT and CDR2 YNNKEL (reference sequence). The V end lost 0 bases, the J end lost 6 bases, and 11 bases lay between the germline ends. This CDR3 is 14 amino acids long.

V gene TRBV2 combines with J gene TRBJ1-1, with 10 positions matching TRBD1. This CDR3 comprises 13 residues. Germline values: CDR1 SNHLY, CDR2 FYNNEI. Trimming removed 8 bases from V and 3 bases from J; junction bases left unmatched: 3. CDR3 residues: CASRGQGDTEAFF. In nucleotides, the CDR3 is TGTGCCAGCCGTGGACAGGGGGACACTGAAGCTTTCTTT.

The chain has TRBV27 and TRBJ2-2; 7 nucleotides align to TRBD1. CDR1 MNHEY and CDR2 SMNVEV come from the germline V gene (reference sequence). The CDR3 extends over 15 amino acids. Losses at the gene ends were 4 bases for V and 5 bases for J; bases not matched to a gene: 7. CDR3 protein: CASSSRDRATGELFF. In nucleotides, the CDR3 is TGTGCCAGCAGTTCCCGGGACAGAGCTACCGGGGAGCTGTTTTTT.